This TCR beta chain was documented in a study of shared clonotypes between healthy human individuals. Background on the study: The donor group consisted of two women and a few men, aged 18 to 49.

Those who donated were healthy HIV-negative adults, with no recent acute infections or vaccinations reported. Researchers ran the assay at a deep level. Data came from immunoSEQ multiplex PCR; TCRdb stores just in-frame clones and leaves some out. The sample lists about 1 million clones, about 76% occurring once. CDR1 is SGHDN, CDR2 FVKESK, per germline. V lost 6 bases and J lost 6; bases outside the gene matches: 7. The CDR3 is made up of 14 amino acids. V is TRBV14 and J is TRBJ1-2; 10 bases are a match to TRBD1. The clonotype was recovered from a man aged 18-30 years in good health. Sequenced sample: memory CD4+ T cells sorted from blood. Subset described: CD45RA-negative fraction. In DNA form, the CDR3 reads TGTGCCAGCAGTTCGACAGGGGGCATGGATGGCTACACCTTC. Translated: CASSSTGGMDGYTF.